The 32 T cell receptor beta chains reported below all come from one sample, sequenced in a study of T-cell reconstitution after alpha-beta-depleted transplantation in children. Unique molecular identifiers were incorporated into the prepared TCRbeta library. TCRdb redid the calling of the PCR reads with MiXCR, one entry per CDR3 protein. The table has a few hundred thousand distinct CDR3 sequences, roughly 13% seen once; the top ten hold around 4.5%. Sequences were derived from PBMCs, sampled from the stem cell graft. The receptors shown here come from a human donor who donated a stem cell graft to a child with Fanconi anemia.

With regard to this clonotype: The conserved closing phenylalanine or tryptophan is absent in this CDR3, likely reflecting a read error. In DNA, the CDR3 is TGTGCCAGCAGCCCCGGGGGAGGGGCCGGCTACACCTCC. Translation: CASSPGGGAGYTS. The chain carries TRBV11-2 and TRBJ1-2, with D tentatively TRBD1 (5 bases). Looked up from germline, CDR1 is SGHAT and CDR2 is FQNNGV. The V and J ends lost 5 bases and 8 bases respectively, with 15 bases between them. This CDR3 region has 13 residues.

The J gene is TRBJ2-1, the V gene TRBV12-3 or TRBV12-4; D perhaps matches TRBD1 (5 bases). The ends were cut back, 3 bases at V and 3 bases at J, with 12 bases in the middle. This CDR3 has 15 amino acids. CDR3 protein: CASSFRQGLYNEQFF. The CDR3 DNA reads TGTGCCAGCAGTTTTCGTCAGGGTCTCTACAATGAGCAGTTCTTC.

The chain carries TRBV4-1 and TRBJ2-1; weak D call: TRBD1 (6 bases). CDR3 length: 16 amino acids. The V gene's germline CDR1 is MGHRA and CDR2 YSYEKL. The V gene lost 3 bases and the J gene lost 7 bases, with 19 bases spanning the gap. For the CDR3, the DNA is TGCGCCAGCAGCCACACAACAGGGCCCCTCGCGAATGAGCAGTTCTTC. This sequence encodes CASSHTTGPLANEQFF.

This clonotype was observed many times. V gene TRBV12-3 or TRBV12-4 combines with J gene TRBJ1-2; a possible D gene is TRBD1 (5 bases). Trimming took 4 bases from V and 8 from J, leaving 17 bases between them. The CDR3 is 14 residues long. CDR3 DNA: TGTGCCAGCAGTTCATCGGACAACAAAAGAGGCTACACCTTC. Amino acid sequence: CASSSSDNKRGYTF.

The rearrangement joins TRBV12-5 to TRBJ1-2; D is uncertain. This CDR3 region has 15 residues. The V end was cut by 1 base, the J end by 8 bases, with 17 bases between. Per germline, CDR1 LGHNT and CDR2 FRNRAP. The CDR3, as DNA: TGTGCTAGTGGTTTGGGCAACAGCGCCACCGACGGCTACACCTTC. This sequence encodes CASGLGNSATDGYTF.

This clonotype was observed at least ten times. This chain uses TRBV9 with TRBJ2-2; 9 bases are a match to TRBD2. V trimming: 0 bases; J trimming: 3 bases; junction bases outside the gene matches: 3. This CDR3 has 16 amino acids. Germline CDR1 is SGDLS and CDR2 is YYNGEE. The CDR3 coding sequence is TGTGCCAGCAGCGTAGTAAGCGGGGGGTACACCGGGGAGCTGTTTTTT. Protein: CASSVVSGGYTGELFF.

This clonotype was seen at least ten times. This sequence joins TRBV9 and TRBJ1-3, with no clear D. With 0 bases removed from V and 2 bases from J, the gap between germline ends came to 9 bases. Germline values: CDR1 SGDLS, CDR2 YYNGEE. The CDR3 has 15 amino acids. CDR3 bases: TGTGCCAGCAGCGTAGGGGCCGTGGCTGGAAACACCATATATTTT. This codes for CASSVGAVAGNTIYF.

This clonotype occurred a few times. The gene calls are TRBV6-5 and TRBJ2-3; D remains ambiguous. This CDR3 region has 16 residues. Deletions cut 0 bases from V and 3 bases from J, with 13 bases between. CDR1 is MNHEY, CDR2 SVGAGI, per germline. The CDR3 loop reads CASSYSTAVPTDTQYF. The CDR3, as DNA: TGTGCCAGCAGTTACTCGACGGCAGTCCCAACAGATACGCAGTATTTT.

This clonotype has just a few counts. This chain joins TRBV7-6 and TRBJ2-3; TRBD2 matches 12 bases. Germline CDR1 reads SGHVS; CDR2 reads FNYEAQ. The CDR3 runs 15 residues. Trimming cost V 1 base and J 10 bases; bases outside gene matches: 6. The CDR3 bases are TGTGCCAGCAGCTTAGGTGCTAGCGGGGGGGCCGCGCAGTATTTT. It yields the protein CASSLGASGGAAQYF. The full variable domain, in which reference TRBV7-6 and TRBJ2-3 provide the parts outside the CDR3, is GAGVSQSPRYKVTKRGQDVALRCDPISGHVSLYWYRQALGQGPEFLTYFNYEAQQDKSGLPNDRFSAERPEGSISTLTIQRTEQRDSAMYRCASSLGASGGAAQYFGPGTRLTVL.

This rearrangement joins TRBV5-1 to TRBJ1-1; no clear D gene. V lost 6 bases and J 3 bases, leaving 15 bases between the germline ends. Germline V gene sequence: CDR1 SGHRS, CDR2 YFSETQ. The CDR3 sequence is 14 residues long. The CDR3 nucleotides are TGCGCCAGCACGGTTGGTCAGCCCTACACTGAAGCTTTCTTT. Encoded protein: CASTVGQPYTEAFF.

The gene calls are TRBV11-3 and TRBJ2-2, with TRBD1 matching over 9 bases. Germline V gives CDR1 SGHNT, CDR2 YENEEA. Unmatched junction bases numbered 8, after V lost 5 bases and J lost 4 bases. This CDR3 has 16 amino acids. CDR3 sequence: CASSGGTGRTTGELFF. In DNA form, the CDR3 reads TGTGCCAGCAGCGGAGGGACAGGGCGGACCACCGGGGAGCTGTTTTTT.

The rearrangement joins TRBV7-9 to TRBJ2-2, with TRBD1 matching over 11 bases. The V and J ends lost 5 bases and 3 bases, in that order; junction bases with no gene match: 8. The CDR3 sequence is 17 residues long. Looked up from germline, CDR1 is SEHNR and CDR2 is FQNEAQ (reference sequence). For the CDR3, the DNA is TGTGCCAGCAGCCCAGGGACAGGGGGATCGTACACCGGGGAGCTGTTTTTT. Translated: CASSPGTGGSYTGELFF.

The rearrangement links TRBV6-5 to TRBJ2-3; TRBD2 aligns across 11 bases. The germline V gene has CDR1 MNHEY and CDR2 SVGAGI. The V gene end was trimmed by 2 bases and the J gene end by 2 bases; junction bases not matched to a gene: 9. The CDR3 has 18 residues. In nucleotides, the CDR3 is TGTGCCAGCAGTTACACACGACTAGCGGGGTATTCCACAGATACGCAGTATTTT. This translates into CASSYTRLAGYSTDTQYF.

This clonotype showed up many times. This chain joins TRBV9 and TRBJ1-1, with 9 positions matching TRBD1. V shed 0 bases, J shed 4 bases, and the junction held 7 bases outside the gene matches. Per germline, CDR1 SGDLS and CDR2 YYNGEE. The CDR3 has 16 residues. CDR3 sequence: CASSVGDRESGTEAFF. In nucleotides, the CDR3 is TGTGCCAGCAGCGTAGGGGACAGGGAATCGGGCACTGAAGCTTTCTTT. The full variable domain, rest sourced from reference TRBV9 and TRBJ1-1, is DSGVTQTPKHLITATGQRVTLRCSPRSGDLSVYWYQQSLDQGLQFLIQYYNGEERAKGNILERFSAQQFPDLHSELNLSSLELGDSALYFCASSVGDRESGTEAFFGQGTRLTVV.

The rearrangement joins TRBV4-3 to TRBJ1-2, with D unresolved. The V and J ends lost 0 bases and 5 bases respectively, with 13 bases between them. CDR3 length: 15 residues. Looked up from germline, CDR1 is LGHNA and CDR2 is YSLEER. CDR3 amino acids: CASSQDRRRGYGYTF. CDR3 nucleotides: TGCGCCAGCAGCCAAGATCGAAGGCGGGGTTATGGCTACACCTTC.

This clonotype was observed a handful of times. The gene calls are TRBV20-1 and TRBJ2-7; 10 bases agree with TRBD2. Germline loops: CDR1 DFQATT, CDR2 SNEGSKA (reference sequence). The CDR3 is 15 amino acids. The ends lost 7 bases at V and 5 bases at J; junction bases unmatched: 14. The CDR3: CSVGDPGTSVDEQYF. CDR3 bases: TGCAGTGTCGGGGACCCCGGGACTAGCGTTGACGAGCAGTACTTC.

This clonotype was seen ten or more times. The chain has TRBV5-1 and TRBJ2-3, with D perhaps assigned TRBD1 or TRBD2 (5 bases each). Germline CDR1 SGHRS, CDR2 YFSETQ. V lost 4 bases to trimming and J lost 6 bases, with 12 bases between them. The CDR3 is made up of 13 amino acids. The CDR3, as DNA: TGCGCCAGCAGCCGCAGGGAGCATGATACGCAGTATTTT. Its protein product is CASSRREHDTQYF.

The V and J genes are TRBV9 and TRBJ2-1; D gene unclear. Germline CDR1 and CDR2: SGDLS and YYNGEE. This CDR3 has 13 residues. The V gene lost 3 bases and the J gene lost 5 bases, with 9 bases spanning the gap. The CDR3 DNA sequence: TGTGCCAGCAGCGACCCTATGAACAATGAGCAGTTCTTC. Protein product: CASSDPMNNEQFF.

This chain connects TRBV5-6 to TRBJ2-4; D may be TRBD2 (6 bases). The CDR3 is made up of 15 amino acids. V was shortened by 3 bases and J by 1 base, with 11 bases between the two germline ends. CDR1 SGHDT and CDR2 YYEEEE come from the germline V gene. The CDR3 spells CASSSLSGAKNIQYF. Here the CDR3 DNA reads TGTGCCAGCAGCTCTCTGAGCGGGGCCAAAAACATTCAGTACTTC.

At least ten counts were recorded for this clonotype. The chain links TRBV7-7 to TRBJ1-6; possibly TRBD1 for D (5 bases). There are 13 residues in the CDR3. V lost 3 bases, J lost 7 bases, and 7 bases lay in between. CDR1 SSHAT and CDR2 FNYEAQ come from the germline V gene (reference sequence). The CDR3 protein is CASSFGGNSPLHF. Written as DNA, the CDR3 is TGTGCCAGCAGCTTCGGGGGGAATTCACCCCTCCACTTT. The whole variable domain, filled in from reference TRBV7-7 and TRBJ1-6, reads GAGVSQSPRYKVTKRGQDVTLRCDPISSHATLYWYQQALGQGPEFLTYFNYEAQPDKSGLPSDRFSAERPEGSISTLTIQRTEQRDSAMYRCASSFGGNSPLHFGNGTRLTVT.

This clonotype has a handful of counts. V gene TRBV2 combines with J gene TRBJ2-5, with 9 positions matching TRBD2. Trimming at V came to 0 bases and at J to 4 bases, leaving 9 bases not matched to a gene. The CDR3 runs to 17 residues. The germline CDR1 and CDR2 sequences are SNHLY and FYNNEI. The chain's CDR3 is CASSEASLAGRTETQYF. The CDR3 DNA is TGTGCCAGCAGTGAAGCATCGCTAGCGGGGAGAACAGAGACCCAGTACTTC.

This clonotype has ten or more counts. J is TRBJ1-2 and V is TRBV4-2, with D maybe TRBD1 (5 bases). Deletions cut 7 bases from V and 4 bases from J, with 10 bases between. CDR3 length: 12 amino acids. The germline V gene has CDR1 LGHNA and CDR2 YNFKEQ. The CDR3 reads CASNERGYGYTF. The CDR3, as DNA: TGTGCCAGCAACGAGAGGGGCTATGGCTACACCTTC.

This clonotype has a count of ten or more. The chain has TRBV12-3 or TRBV12-4 and TRBJ2-5; D might be TRBD1 (5 bases). The V end was cut by 1 base, the J end by 5 bases, with 14 bases between. The CDR3 is 15 amino acids. The CDR3 spells CASSLGQTEGETQYF. The CDR3 coding sequence is TGTGCCAGCAGTTTAGGACAGACCGAAGGGGAGACCCAGTACTTC.

The table lists this clonotype with a count of one. A much larger clone lies one base from this, so it may be a read error. This rearrangement joins TRBV20-1 to TRBJ2-3, with 7 bases matching TRBD1. The J segment lost 3 bases and the V segment lost 7 bases, leaving 10 bases of the junction unmatched. The CDR3 sequence is 14 residues long. CDR1 is DFQATT, CDR2 SNEGSKA, per germline (reference sequence). This CDR3 is CSVSDRVKTDTQYF. The CDR3 region has the DNA TGCAGTGTTTCAGACAGGGTGAAGACAGATACGCAGTATTTT.

This clonotype showed up many times. This chain links TRBV5-5 with TRBJ2-1; D gene ambiguous. Trimming took off 4 bases at V and 6 bases at J, with 17 bases between the two ends. Germline V gene lookup returns CDR1 SGHKS and CDR2 YYEKEE (reference sequence). The CDR3 spans 15 residues. CDR3 region: CASSPNGLGFNEQFF. The CDR3 region has the DNA TGTGCCAGCAGCCCAAACGGATTGGGGTTCAATGAGCAGTTCTTC.

J is TRBJ2-7 and V is TRBV4-3; D possibly uses TRBD1 or TRBD2 (5 bases each). CDR1 and CDR2 (germline): LGHNA, YSLEER. Trimming pared 1 base from V and 5 bases from J, leaving 15 bases between. This CDR3 is 15 amino acids long. The CDR3 region is CASSQVLSRGHEQYF. The DNA of the CDR3 is TGCGCCAGCAGCCAAGTTCTCTCCCGGGGACACGAGCAGTACTTC.

This clonotype has a count of ten or more. This rearrangement joins TRBV12-3 or TRBV12-4 to TRBJ2-3, with D hard to call. The CDR3 contains 13 residues. The V and J ends lost 4 bases and 2 bases respectively, with 7 bases between them. The CDR3 is CASSYPPTDTQYF. CDR3 DNA sequence: TGTGCCAGCAGTTACCCCCCCACAGATACGCAGTATTTT.

The V call is TRBV7-6, the J call TRBJ1-2, with D possibly TRBD1 on 6 matching bases. Germline loops: CDR1 SGHVS, CDR2 FNYEAQ. CDR3 length equals 15 residues. Trimming left V 0 bases short and J 2 bases short, with 10 bases between. For the CDR3, the DNA is TGTGCCAGCAGCTTAGCTGGGGGGCCGAACTATGGCTACACCTTC. It encodes CASSLAGGPNYGYTF.

This clonotype showed up just a few times. The chain uses TRBV5-1 and TRBJ2-7; tentative D call: TRBD1 (6 bases). Germline V CDR1 and CDR2: SGHRS, YFSETQ. V lost 2 bases and J lost 5, with 14 bases in between. The CDR3 is 14 amino acids. In DNA, the CDR3 is TGCGCCAGCAGCTTCGGACAGTCCGGGAACGAGCAGTACTTC. This encodes CASSFGQSGNEQYF.

The genes are TRBV2 and TRBJ2-1; 15 nucleotides align to TRBD2. The CDR3 has 18 amino acids. V gave up 4 bases and J gave up 0 bases; unmatched junction bases: 4. Germline CDR1 and CDR2: SNHLY and FYNNEI. The CDR3 DNA reads as TGTGCCAGCAGTGGCGGGACTAGCGGGGGGTCCTCCTACAATGAGCAGTTCTTC. Its protein product is CASSGGTSGGSSYNEQFF.

This clonotype was seen repeatedly, ten times or more. The V and J genes are TRBV12-3 or TRBV12-4 and TRBJ2-2, with D perhaps assigned TRBD1 or TRBD2 (6 bases each). This CDR3 spans 14 amino acids. Trimming removed 7 bases at V and 6 bases at J, with 15 bases between. CDR3 sequence reads: CASIQRGAAGELFF. CDR3 coding DNA: TGTGCCAGCATCCAAAGGGGGGCGGCCGGGGAGCTGTTTTTT.

This chain uses TRBV6-1 with TRBJ2-1; TRBD2 aligns across 10 bases. The V gene's germline CDR1 is MNHNS and CDR2 SASEGT. The CDR3 is 15 amino acids. The V gene end was trimmed by 5 bases and the J gene end by 9 bases; junction bases not matched to a gene: 10. CDR3 nucleotide sequence: TGTGCCAGCAGTCTTCAGCGGGGGGGCTTTCCTGAGCAGTTCTTC. Encoded protein: CASSLQRGGFPEQFF.